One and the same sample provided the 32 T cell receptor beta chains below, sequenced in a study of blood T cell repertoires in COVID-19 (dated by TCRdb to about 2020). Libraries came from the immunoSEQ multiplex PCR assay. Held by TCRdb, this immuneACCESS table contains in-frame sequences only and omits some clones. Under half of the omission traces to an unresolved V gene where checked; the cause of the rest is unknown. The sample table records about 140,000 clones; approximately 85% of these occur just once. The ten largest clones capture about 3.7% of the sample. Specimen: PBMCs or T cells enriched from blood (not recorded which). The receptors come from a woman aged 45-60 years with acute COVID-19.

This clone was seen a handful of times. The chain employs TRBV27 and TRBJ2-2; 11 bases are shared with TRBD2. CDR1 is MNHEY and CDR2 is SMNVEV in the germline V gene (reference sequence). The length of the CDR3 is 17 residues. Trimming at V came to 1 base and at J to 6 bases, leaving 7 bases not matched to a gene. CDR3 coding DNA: TGTGCCAGCAGTTTATATTTACTAGCGGGAGAACCCGGGGAGCTGTTTTTT. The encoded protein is CASSLYLLAGEPGELFF.

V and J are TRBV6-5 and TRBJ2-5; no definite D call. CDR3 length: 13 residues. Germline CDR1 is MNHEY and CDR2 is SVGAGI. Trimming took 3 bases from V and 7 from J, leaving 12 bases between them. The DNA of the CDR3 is TGTGCCAGCAGTTATCCCGGGTTGCGGACCCAGTACTTC. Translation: CASSYPGLRTQYF.

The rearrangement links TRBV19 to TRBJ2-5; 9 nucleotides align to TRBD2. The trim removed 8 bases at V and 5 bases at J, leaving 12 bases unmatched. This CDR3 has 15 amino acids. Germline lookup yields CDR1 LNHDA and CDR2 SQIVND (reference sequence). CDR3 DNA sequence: TGTGCCAGTGGGGGAGTAGCGGGAGCGAGGGAGACCCAGTACTTC. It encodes CASGGVAGARETQYF.

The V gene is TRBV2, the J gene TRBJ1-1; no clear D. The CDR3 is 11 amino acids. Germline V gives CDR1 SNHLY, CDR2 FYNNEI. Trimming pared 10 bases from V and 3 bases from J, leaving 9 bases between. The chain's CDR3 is CAIPRDTEAFF. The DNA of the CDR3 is TGTGCCATCCCGAGGGACACTGAAGCTTTCTTT.

The chain's CDR3 is CASGRDFKGDEQYF. The CDR3 DNA reads as TGCGCCAGCGGACGGGACTTTAAAGGTGACGAGCAGTACTTC. The chain links TRBV5-1 to TRBJ2-7; D might be TRBD2 (6 bases). CDR1 is SGHRS and CDR2 is YFSETQ in the germline V gene. The length of the CDR3 is 14 residues. Trimming cost V 7 bases and J 5 bases, with 19 bases left between them.

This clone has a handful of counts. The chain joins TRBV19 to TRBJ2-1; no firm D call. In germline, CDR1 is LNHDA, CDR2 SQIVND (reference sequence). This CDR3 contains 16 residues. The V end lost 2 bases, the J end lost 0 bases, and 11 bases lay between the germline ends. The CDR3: CASSINRLPSYNEQFF. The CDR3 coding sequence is TGTGCCAGTAGTATAAACAGATTACCCTCCTACAATGAGCAGTTCTTC.

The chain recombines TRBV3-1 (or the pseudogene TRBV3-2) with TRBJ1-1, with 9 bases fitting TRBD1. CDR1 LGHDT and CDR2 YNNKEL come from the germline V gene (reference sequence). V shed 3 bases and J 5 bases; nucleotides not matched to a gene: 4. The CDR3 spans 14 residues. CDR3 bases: TGTGCCAGCAGCCAGGGGACAGGGAGAACTGAAGCTTTCTTT. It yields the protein CASSQGTGRTEAFF.

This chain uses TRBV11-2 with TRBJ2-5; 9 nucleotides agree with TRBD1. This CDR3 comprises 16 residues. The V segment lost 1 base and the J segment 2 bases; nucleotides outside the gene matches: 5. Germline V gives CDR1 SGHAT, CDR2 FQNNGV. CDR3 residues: CASSLVLDRGQETQYF. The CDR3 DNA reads TGTGCCAGCAGCTTAGTATTGGACAGGGGACAAGAGACCCAGTACTTC. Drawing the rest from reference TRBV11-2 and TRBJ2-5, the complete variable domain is EAGVAQSPRYKIIEKRQSVAFWCNPISGHATLYWYQQILGQGPKLLIQFQNNGVVDDSQLPKDRFSAERLKGVDSTLKIQPAKLEDSAVYLCASSLVLDRGQETQYFGPGTRLLVL.

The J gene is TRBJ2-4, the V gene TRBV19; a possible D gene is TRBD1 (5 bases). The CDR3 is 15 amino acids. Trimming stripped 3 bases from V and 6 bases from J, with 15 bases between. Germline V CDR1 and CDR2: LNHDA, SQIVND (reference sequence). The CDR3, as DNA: TGTGCCAGTAGTATGCAGACCGACAGAGTAAACATTCAGTACTTC. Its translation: CASSMQTDRVNIQYF. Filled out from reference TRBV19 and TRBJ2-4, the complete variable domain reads DGGITQSPKYLFRKEGQNVTLSCEQNLNHDAMYWYRQDPGQGLRLIYYSQIVNDFQKGDIAEGYSVSREKKESFPLTVTSAQKNPTAFYLCASSMQTDRVNIQYFGAGTRLSVL.

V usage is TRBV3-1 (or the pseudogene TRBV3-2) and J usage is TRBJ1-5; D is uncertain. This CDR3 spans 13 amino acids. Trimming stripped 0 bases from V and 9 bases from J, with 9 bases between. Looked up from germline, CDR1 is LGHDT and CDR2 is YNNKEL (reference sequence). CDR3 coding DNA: TGTGCCAGCAGCCAAGACAGTACAAGGCCCCAGCATTTT. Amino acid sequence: CASSQDSTRPQHF.

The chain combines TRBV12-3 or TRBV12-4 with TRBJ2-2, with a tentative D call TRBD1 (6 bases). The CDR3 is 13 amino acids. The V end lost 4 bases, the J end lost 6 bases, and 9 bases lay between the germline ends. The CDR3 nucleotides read TGTGCCAGCAGTTCCGAGGGGGCCGGGGAGCTGTTTTTT. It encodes CASSSEGAGELFF.

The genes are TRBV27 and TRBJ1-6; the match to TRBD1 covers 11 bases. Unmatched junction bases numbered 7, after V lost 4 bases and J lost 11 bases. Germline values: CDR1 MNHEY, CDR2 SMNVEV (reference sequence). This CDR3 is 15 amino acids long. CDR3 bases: TGTGCCAGCAGTTATCGGACAGGGGGCTCGGCACCCCTCCACTTT. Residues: CASSYRTGGSAPLHF.

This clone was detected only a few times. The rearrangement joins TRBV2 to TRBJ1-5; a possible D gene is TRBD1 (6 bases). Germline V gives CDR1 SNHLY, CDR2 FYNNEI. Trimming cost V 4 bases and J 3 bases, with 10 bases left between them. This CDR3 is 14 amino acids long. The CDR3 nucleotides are TGTGCCAGCAGTGTAAGACAGGTCAATCAGCCCCAGCATTTT. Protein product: CASSVRQVNQPQHF. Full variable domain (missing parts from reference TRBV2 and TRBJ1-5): EPEVTQTPSHQVTQMGQEVILRCVPISNHLYFYWYRQILGQKVEFLVSFYNNEISEKSEIFDDQFSVERPDGSNFTLKIRSTKLEDSAMYFCASSVRQVNQPQHFGDGTRLSIL.

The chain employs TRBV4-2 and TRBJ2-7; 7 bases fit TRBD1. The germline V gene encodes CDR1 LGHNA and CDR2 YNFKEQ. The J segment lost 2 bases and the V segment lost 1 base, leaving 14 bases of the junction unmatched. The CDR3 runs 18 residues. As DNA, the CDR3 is TGTGCCAGCAGCCAAGGTTTGACCCGCCGGGACAGTACCTACGAGCAGTACTTC. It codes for CASSQGLTRRDSTYEQYF.

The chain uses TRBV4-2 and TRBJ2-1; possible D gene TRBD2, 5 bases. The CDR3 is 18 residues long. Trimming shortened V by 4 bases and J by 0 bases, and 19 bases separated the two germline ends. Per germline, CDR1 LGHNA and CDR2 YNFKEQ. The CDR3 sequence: CASSPYSSFRSSYNEQFF. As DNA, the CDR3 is TGTGCCAGCAGCCCCTACTCTAGCTTCCGTAGCTCCTACAATGAGCAGTTCTTC.

The CDR3 coding sequence is TGTGCCAGCAGCTTAGTGGTATTGGAAGGACTAGCCACGGCCCAAATTATATACGAGCAGTACTTC. Its protein product is CASSLVVLEGLATAQIIYEQYF. The chain employs TRBV7-3 and TRBJ2-7; TRBD2 agrees at 8 bases. The CDR3 runs to 22 residues. The germline V gene encodes CDR1 SGHTA and CDR2 FQGTGA. The V gene end was trimmed by 2 bases and the J gene end by 4 bases; junction bases not matched to a gene: 28.

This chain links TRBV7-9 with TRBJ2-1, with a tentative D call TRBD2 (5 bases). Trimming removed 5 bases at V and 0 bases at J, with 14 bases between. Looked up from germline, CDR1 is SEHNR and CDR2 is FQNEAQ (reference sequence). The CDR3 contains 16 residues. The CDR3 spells CASSPRGGSSYNEQFF. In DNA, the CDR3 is TGTGCCAGCAGCCCAAGAGGTGGGAGCTCCTACAATGAGCAGTTCTTC.

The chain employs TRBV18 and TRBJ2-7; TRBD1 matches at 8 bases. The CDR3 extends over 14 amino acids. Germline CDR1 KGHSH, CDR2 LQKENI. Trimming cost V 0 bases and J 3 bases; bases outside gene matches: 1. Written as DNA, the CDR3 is TGTGCCAGCTCACCACCGGACAGGGTCTACGAGCAGTACTTC. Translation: CASSPPDRVYEQYF.

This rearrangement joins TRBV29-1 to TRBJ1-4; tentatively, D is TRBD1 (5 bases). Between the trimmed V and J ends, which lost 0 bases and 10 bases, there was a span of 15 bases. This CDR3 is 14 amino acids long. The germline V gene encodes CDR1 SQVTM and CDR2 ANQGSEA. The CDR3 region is CSVEDPDKAGKLFF. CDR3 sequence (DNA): TGCAGCGTTGAAGATCCGGACAAGGCCGGAAAACTGTTTTTT.

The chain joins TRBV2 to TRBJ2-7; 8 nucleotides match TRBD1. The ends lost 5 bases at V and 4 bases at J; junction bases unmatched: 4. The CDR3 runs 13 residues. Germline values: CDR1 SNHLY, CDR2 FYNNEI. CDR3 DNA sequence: TGTGCCAGCAGTCGGGACAGGTTTTACGAGCAGTACTTC. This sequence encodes CASSRDRFYEQYF.

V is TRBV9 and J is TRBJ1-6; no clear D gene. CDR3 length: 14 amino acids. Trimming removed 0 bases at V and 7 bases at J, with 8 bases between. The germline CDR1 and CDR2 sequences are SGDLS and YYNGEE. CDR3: CASSVAALNSPLHF. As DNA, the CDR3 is TGTGCCAGCAGCGTAGCCGCGCTAAATTCACCCCTCCACTTT.

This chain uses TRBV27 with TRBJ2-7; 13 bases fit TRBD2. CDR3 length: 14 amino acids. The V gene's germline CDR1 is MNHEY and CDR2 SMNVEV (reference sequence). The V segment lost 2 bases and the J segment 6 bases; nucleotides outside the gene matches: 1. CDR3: CASSLGLAGVEQYF. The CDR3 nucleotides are TGTGCCAGCAGTTTAGGACTAGCGGGAGTCGAGCAGTACTTC.

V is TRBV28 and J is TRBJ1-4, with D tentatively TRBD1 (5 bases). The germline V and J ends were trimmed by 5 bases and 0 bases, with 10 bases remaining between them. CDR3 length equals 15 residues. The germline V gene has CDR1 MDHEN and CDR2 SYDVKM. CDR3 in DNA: TGTGCCAGCAGTGACCAGACAGCAACTAATGAAAAACTGTTTTTT. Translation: CASSDQTATNEKLFF. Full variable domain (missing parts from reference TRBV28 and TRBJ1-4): DVKVTQSSRYLVKRTGEKVFLECVQDMDHENMFWYRQDPGLGLRLIYFSYDVKMKEKGDIPEGYSVSREKKERFSLILESASTNQTSMYLCASSDQTATNEKLFFGSGTQLSVL.

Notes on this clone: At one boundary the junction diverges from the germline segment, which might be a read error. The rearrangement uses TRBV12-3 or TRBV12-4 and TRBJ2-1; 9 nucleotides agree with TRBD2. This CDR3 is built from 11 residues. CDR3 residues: CASSQIAGVVF. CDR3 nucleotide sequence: TGTGCCAGCAGTCAGATAGCGGGAGTGGTCTTC.

DNA for the CDR3: TGTGCCTGGAGGGGGACAGGGGAGCGTCAGCCCCAGCATTTT. It is translated as CAWRGTGERQPQHF. The chain combines TRBV30 with TRBJ1-5; 10 bases map to TRBD1. The germline CDR1 and CDR2 sequences are GTSNPN and SVGIG (reference sequence). The CDR3 runs 14 residues. The junction had 5 bases not matched to a gene; V was cut back by 3 bases and J by 6 bases.

CDR3 protein: CASSGELTGNYEQYF. CDR3 sequence (DNA): TGTGCCAGCAGTGGTGAACTCACAGGGAACTACGAGCAGTACTTC. This chain uses TRBV2 with TRBJ2-7; the D gene is possibly TRBD1 (6 bases). The CDR3 runs to 15 residues. CDR1 and CDR2 from the germline V gene are SNHLY and FYNNEI. Trimming took 4 bases from V and 3 from J, leaving 16 bases between them.

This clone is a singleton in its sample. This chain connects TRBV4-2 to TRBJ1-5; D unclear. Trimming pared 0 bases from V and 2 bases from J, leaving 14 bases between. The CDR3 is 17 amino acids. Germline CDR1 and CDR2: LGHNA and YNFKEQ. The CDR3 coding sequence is TGTGCCAGCAGCCAAGATCTACGGGGTTATCGCAATCAGCCCCAGCATTTT. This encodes CASSQDLRGYRNQPQHF.

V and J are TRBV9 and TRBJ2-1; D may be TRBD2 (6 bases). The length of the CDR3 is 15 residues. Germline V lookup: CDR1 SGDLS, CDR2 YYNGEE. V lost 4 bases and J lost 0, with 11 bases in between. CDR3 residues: CASSRWGDSYNEQFF. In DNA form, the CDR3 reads TGTGCCAGCAGCCGGTGGGGGGACTCCTACAATGAGCAGTTCTTC.

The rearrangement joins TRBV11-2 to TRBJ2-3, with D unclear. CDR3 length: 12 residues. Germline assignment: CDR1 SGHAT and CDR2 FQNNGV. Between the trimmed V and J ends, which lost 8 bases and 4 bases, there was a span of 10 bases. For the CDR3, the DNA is TGTGCCAGCGCCGAGCTTCCAGATACGCAGTATTTT. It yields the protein CASAELPDTQYF.

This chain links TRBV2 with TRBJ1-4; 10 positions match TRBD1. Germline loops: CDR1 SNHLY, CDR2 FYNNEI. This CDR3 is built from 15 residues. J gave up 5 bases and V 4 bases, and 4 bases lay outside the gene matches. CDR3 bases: TGTGCCAGCAGTGTGACAGGGGGCGCGAATGAAAAACTGTTTTTT. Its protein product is CASSVTGGANEKLFF. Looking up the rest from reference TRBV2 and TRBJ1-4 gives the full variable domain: EPEVTQTPSHQVTQMGQEVILRCVPISNHLYFYWYRQILGQKVEFLVSFYNNEISEKSEIFDDQFSVERPDGSNFTLKIRSTKLEDSAMYFCASSVTGGANEKLFFGSGTQLSVL.

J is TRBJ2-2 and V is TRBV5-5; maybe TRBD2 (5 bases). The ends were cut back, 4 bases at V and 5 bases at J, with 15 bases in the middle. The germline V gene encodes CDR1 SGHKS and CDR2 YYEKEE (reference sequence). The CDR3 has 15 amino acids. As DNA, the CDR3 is TGTGCCAGCAGCCAACTGGGCGGACTTACCGGGGAGCTGTTTTTT. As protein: CASSQLGGLTGELFF.

The CDR3 reads CASSPFGIASHNEQFF. The CDR3 DNA reads TGTGCCAGCAGTCCCTTCGGAATAGCTTCACACAATGAGCAGTTCTTC. The gene calls are TRBV27 and TRBJ2-1, with no clear D. CDR1 is MNHEY and CDR2 is SMNVEV in the germline V gene (reference sequence). There are 16 residues in the CDR3. Trimming took 5 bases from V and 5 from J, leaving 19 bases between them.